The following is a T cell receptor (beta chain) sequence with its context. TCRdb analysed the 5' RACE reads with MiXCR anew, one entry per CDR3 protein. The data contain about 96,000 distinct CDR3 sequences, 15% to 20% of them singletons. This specimen comes from a study of T cells of healthy individuals. Germline lookup yields CDR1 MNHEY and CDR2 SVGEGT. The CDR3 totals 16 residues. J was trimmed by 1 base and V by 6 bases; bases with no gene match: 9. The J gene is TRBJ2-3, the V gene TRBV6-2 or TRBV6-3, with 8 bases that match TRBD2. The clonotype comes from a human donor in good health. The CDR3 protein is CASSHAAGGGTDTQYF. The CDR3 nucleotides are TGTGCCAGCAGCCACGCGGCGGGGGGAGGCACAGATACGCAGTATTTT.